The present T cell receptor (beta chain) was sequenced within a study of shared clonotypes between healthy human individuals. Germline V gene lookup returns CDR1 SGHDN and CDR2 FVKESK. Trimming removed 4 bases at V and 6 bases at J, with 11 bases between. The length of the CDR3 is 13 residues. Measured with immunoSEQ multiplex PCR; TCRdb has only the in-frame clones, and not every one. The sample records under 1,900,000 clones, just under 99% being singletons. This sequence was found in a man aged 30 to 39 in good health. The chain carries TRBV14 and TRBJ2-3; D unclear. Sequencing was performed on naive CD4+ T cells sorted from blood. The subset: CD45RA+ positively selected. Written as DNA, the CDR3 is TGTGCCAGCAGCCTTAATTACGGCGATACGCAGTATTTT. It encodes CASSLNYGDTQYF.